These 2 T cell receptor beta chains were all obtained from the same sample, sequenced in a study of blood T cell repertoires in COVID-19. Some clones are missing from TCRdb's copy, which holds only in-frame ones; the method was immunoSEQ multiplex PCR. The sample has 80,000 to 100,000 clones; roughly 90% are singletons. Sequencing was done on a sample of peripheral blood. These TCRs come from a woman aged 45-65 years with active or convalescent COVID-19.

The chain uses TRBV28 and TRBJ1-2; TRBD1 agrees at 7 bases. This CDR3 comprises 11 residues. The ends lost 8 bases at V and 10 bases at J; junction bases unmatched: 7. Per the germline V gene, CDR1 is MDHEN and CDR2 is SYDVKM. CDR3 amino acids: CASGDRVLYTF. The CDR3 DNA follows: TGTGCCAGCGGTGACAGGGTTCTCTACACCTTC.

This sequence joins TRBV7-2 and TRBJ1-1; D might be TRBD1 (6 bases). CDR1 SGHTA and CDR2 FQGNSA come from the germline V gene. The CDR3 is 13 residues long. Trimming stripped 5 bases from V and 5 bases from J, with 12 bases between. Here the CDR3 reads CASSKQGRTEAFF. As DNA, the CDR3 is TGTGCCAGCAGCAAGCAGGGGCGGACTGAAGCTTTCTTT.